Listed below are T cell receptor beta chains from one sample, sequenced in a study of monozygotic twins with cystic fibrosis. The assay was immunoSEQ multiplex PCR, and TCRdb's table has in-frame clones only and misses some. The top ten hold roughly 0.19% of the sample, which has 36,000 or so clones, approximately 90% seen once. Sequenced: blood. The receptor set was obtained from a boy under 10 years old with cystic fibrosis. Each CDR3 is given with its conserved first and last residue. A D gene is named only where the DNA matches it firmly.

>TRBV9|TRBJ2-1|-
TGTGCCAGCAGCGCCTCGAGAGGAGCGGGCAATGAGCAGTTCTTC
CASSASRGAGNEQFF
>TRBV4-2|TRBJ2-7|-
TGTGCCAGCAGCCCCTCGGGAGTCGAGCAGTACTTC
CASSPSGVEQYF
>TRBV11-3|TRBJ2-2|-
TGTGCCAGCAGCTTAAGTCGAATGGGGCGCCTCCCCACCGGGGAGCTGTTTTTT
CASSLSRMGRLPTGELFF
>TRBV9|TRBJ2-7|TRBD1
TGTGCCAGCAGCGTAGGGGGACAGGGTTACGAGCAGTACTTC
CASSVGGQGYEQYF
>TRBV5-1|TRBJ2-5|TRBD1
TGCGCCGGAAGTCGGGCAGGGGGCGGAGAGACCCAGTACTTC
CAGSRAGGGETQYF
>TRBV27|TRBJ2-1|-
TGTGCCAGCAGCCACTTTATCCGCTCCTACAATGAGCAGTTCTTC
CASSHFIRSYNEQFF
>TRBV7-9|TRBJ1-2|-
TGTGCCAGCACCCCGGGGGTCTATGGCTACACCTTC
CASTPGVYGYTF
>TRBV25-1|TRBJ2-7|-
TGTGCCAGCAGTGAATCCCGGGACCAGGGAGACGAGCAGTACTTC
CASSESRDQGDEQYF
>TRBV11-3|TRBJ1-1|-
TGTGCCAGCAGCTTAAGGACAGTGGGAATCACTGAAGCTTTCTTT
CASSLRTVGITEAFF
>TRBV9|TRBJ2-7|TRBD2
TGTGCCAGCAGCGTAGGGGGGACTAGCGGGGGGACCACCTACGAGCAGTACTTC
CASSVGGTSGGTTYEQYF
>TRBV5-6|TRBJ2-2|-
TGTGCCAGCAGCCGTTTAGGGGGTAACACCGGGGAGCTGTTTTTT
CASSRLGGNTGELFF
>TRBV9|TRBJ1-1|-
TGTGCCAGCAGCGTAGGATGGGGCAGTGAAGCTTTCTTT
CASSVGWGSEAFF